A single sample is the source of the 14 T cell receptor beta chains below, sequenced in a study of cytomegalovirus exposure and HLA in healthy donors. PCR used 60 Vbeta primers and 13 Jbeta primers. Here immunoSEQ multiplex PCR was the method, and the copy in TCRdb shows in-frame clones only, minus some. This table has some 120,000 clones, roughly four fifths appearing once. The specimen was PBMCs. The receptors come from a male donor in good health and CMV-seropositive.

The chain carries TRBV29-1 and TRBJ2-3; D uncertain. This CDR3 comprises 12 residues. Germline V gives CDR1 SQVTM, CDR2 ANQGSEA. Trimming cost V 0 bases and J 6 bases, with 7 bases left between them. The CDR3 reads CSVEEPRDTQYF. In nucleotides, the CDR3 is TGCAGCGTTGAAGAACCTAGGGATACGCAGTATTTT.

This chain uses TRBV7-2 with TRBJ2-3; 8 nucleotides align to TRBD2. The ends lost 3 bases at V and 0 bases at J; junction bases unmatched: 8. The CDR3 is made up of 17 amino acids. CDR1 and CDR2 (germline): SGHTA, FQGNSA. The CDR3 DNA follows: TGTGCCAGCAGCTTCTTGAGGGGACTAGTAAGCACAGATACGCAGTATTTT. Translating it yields CASSFLRGLVSTDTQYF. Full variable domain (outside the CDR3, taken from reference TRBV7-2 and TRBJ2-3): GAGVSQSPSNKVTEKGKDVELRCDPISGHTALYWYRQSLGQGLEFLIYFQGNSAPDKSGLPSDRFSAERTGGSVSTLTIQRTQQEDSAVYLCASSFLRGLVSTDTQYFGPGTRLTVL.

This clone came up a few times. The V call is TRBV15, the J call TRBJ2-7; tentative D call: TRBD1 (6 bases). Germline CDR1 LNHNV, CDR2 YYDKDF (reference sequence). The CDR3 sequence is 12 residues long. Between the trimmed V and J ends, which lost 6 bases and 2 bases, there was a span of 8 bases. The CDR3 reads CATSKGAYEQYF. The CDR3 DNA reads TGTGCCACCAGTAAGGGGGCCTACGAGCAGTACTTC.

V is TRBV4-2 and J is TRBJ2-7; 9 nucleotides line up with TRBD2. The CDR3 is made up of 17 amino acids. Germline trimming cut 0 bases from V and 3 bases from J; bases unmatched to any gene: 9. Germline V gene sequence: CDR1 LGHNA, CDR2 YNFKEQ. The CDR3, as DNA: TGTGCCAGCAGCCAAGAGGGACTAGCAAGAGGGGACTACGAGCAGTACTTC. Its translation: CASSQEGLARGDYEQYF.

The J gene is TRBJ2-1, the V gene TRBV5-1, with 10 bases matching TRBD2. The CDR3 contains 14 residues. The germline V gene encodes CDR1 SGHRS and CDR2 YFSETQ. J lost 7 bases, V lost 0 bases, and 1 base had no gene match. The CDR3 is CASSLGSGRNEQFF. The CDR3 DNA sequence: TGCGCCAGCAGCTTGGGTAGCGGGAGGAATGAGCAGTTCTTC.

The CDR3 spells CASSATGNQETQYF. The CDR3 nucleotides read TGTGCCAGCAGCGCTACAGGGAACCAAGAGACCCAGTACTTC. The J gene is TRBJ2-5, the V gene TRBV9, with D possibly TRBD1 on 6 matching bases. The CDR3 length is 14 residues. Germline CDR1 and CDR2: SGDLS and YYNGEE. V shed 3 bases and J shed 0 bases, with 9 bases lying between them.

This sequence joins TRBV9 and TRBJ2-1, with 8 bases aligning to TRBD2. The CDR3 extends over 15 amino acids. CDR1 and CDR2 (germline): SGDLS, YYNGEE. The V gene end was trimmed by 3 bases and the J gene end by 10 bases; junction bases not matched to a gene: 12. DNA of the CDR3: TGTGCCAGCAGCGCCGGGACTAGTATTCCTGGAGAGCAGTTCTTC. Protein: CASSAGTSIPGEQFF.

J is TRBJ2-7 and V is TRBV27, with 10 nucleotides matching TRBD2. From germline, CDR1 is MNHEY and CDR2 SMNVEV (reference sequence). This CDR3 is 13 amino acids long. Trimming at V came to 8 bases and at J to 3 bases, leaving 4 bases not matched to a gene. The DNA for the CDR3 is TGTGCCAGCGGTAGCGGGAGGCACTACGAGCAGTACTTC. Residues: CASGSGRHYEQYF.

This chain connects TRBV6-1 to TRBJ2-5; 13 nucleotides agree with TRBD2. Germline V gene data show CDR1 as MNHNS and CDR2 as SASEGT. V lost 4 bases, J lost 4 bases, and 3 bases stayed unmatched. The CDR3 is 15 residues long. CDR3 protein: CASSGGLAGVETQYF. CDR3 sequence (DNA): TGTGCCAGCAGTGGAGGACTAGCGGGAGTAGAGACCCAGTACTTC.

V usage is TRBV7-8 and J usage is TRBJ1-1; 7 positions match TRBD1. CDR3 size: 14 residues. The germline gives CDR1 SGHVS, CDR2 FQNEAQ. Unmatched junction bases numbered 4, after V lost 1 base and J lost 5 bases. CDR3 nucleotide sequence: TGTGCCAGCAGCTTAGAGGGGGCTCGGACTGAAGCTTTCTTT. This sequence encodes CASSLEGARTEAFF.

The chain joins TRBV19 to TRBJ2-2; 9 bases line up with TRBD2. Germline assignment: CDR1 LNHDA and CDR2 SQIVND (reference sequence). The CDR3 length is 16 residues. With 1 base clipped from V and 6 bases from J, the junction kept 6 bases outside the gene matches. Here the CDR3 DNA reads TGTGCCAGTAGTATAGGGGGCGGGAGGGTCGCCGGGGAGCTGTTTTTT. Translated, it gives CASSIGGGRVAGELFF.

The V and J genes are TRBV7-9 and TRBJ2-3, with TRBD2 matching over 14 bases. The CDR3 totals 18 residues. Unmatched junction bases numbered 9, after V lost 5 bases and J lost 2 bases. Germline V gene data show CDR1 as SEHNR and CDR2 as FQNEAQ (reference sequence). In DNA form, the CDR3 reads TGTGCCAGCAGCCCTCGGACTAGCGGGAGGCTATTCACAGATACGCAGTATTTT. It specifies CASSPRTSGRLFTDTQYF.

CDR3 amino acids: CASSRWTSPRPDWNEQFF. The CDR3 DNA follows: TGCGCCAGCAGCAGATGGACTTCGCCCCGACCCGATTGGAATGAGCAGTTCTTC. The chain recombines TRBV10-2 with TRBJ2-1, with D tentatively TRBD2 (5 bases). This CDR3 has 18 residues. With 6 bases removed from V and 7 bases from J, the gap between germline ends came to 28 bases. Germline CDR1 reads WSHSY; CDR2 reads SAAADI.

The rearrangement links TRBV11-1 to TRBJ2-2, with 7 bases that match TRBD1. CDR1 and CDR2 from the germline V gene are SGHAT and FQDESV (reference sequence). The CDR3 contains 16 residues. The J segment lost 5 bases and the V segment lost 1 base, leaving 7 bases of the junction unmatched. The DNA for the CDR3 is TGTGCCAGCAGCTTAGTCACAGGGGTCGGAACCGGGGAGCTGTTTTTT. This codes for CASSLVTGVGTGELFF.